This TCR beta chain appears in the sequencing data of a study of T-cell reconstitution after alpha-beta-depleted transplantation in children. Using unique molecular identifiers, the investigators prepared the TCRbeta library. TCRdb itself ran the PCR reads through MiXCR, one entry per CDR3 protein. The data show hundreds of thousands of distinct CDR3 sequences, about 12% seen once. The origin of this receptor is a human donor who donated a stem cell graft to a child with acute lymphoblastic leukemia. The sequenced sample was PBMCs from the stem cell graft donor, obtained from the stem cell graft.

The CDR3, as DNA: TGTGCCAGCAGCCCGACCGGGACACGGAGGGGAGGTGGGTTCTTC. Amino acids: CASSPTGTRRGGGFF. The V call is TRBV6-2 or TRBV6-3, the J call TRBJ2-1; D assignment may be TRBD1 or TRBD2 (6 bases each). CDR3 length: 15 residues. Trimming stripped 6 bases from V and 15 bases from J, with 27 bases between. The V gene's germline CDR1 is MNHEY and CDR2 SVGEGT.